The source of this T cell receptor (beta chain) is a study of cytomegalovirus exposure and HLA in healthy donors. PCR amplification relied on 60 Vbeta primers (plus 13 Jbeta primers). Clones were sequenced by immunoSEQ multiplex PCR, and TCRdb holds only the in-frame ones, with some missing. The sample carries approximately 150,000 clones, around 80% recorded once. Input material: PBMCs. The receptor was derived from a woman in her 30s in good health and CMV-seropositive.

The CDR3 DNA is TGTGCCAGCAGTGGGTATATCGGGCGGGAGGAGTACTTC. It translates to CASSGYIGREEYF. The chain is built from TRBV2 and TRBJ2-5; 8 nucleotides align to TRBD2. Per the germline V gene, CDR1 is SNHLY and CDR2 is FYNNEI. The CDR3 has 13 residues. V lost 4 bases and J lost 12; bases outside the gene matches: 10.